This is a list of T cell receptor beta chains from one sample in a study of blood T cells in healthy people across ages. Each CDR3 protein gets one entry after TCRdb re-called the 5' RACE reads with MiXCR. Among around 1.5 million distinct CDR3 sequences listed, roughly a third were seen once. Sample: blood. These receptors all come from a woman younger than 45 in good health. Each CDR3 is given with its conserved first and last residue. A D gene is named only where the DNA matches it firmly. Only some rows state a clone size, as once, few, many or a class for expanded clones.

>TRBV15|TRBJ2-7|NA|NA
TGTGCCACCAGCAGGACAGGCCCCGAGCAGTACTTC
CATSRTGPEQYF
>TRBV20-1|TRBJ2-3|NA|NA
TGCAGTGCTACGGGACAAACCGCCACAGATACGCAGTATTTT
CSATGQTATDTQYF
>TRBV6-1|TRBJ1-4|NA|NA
TGTGCCAGCAGTGAAGCACCAGAAAAACTGTTTTTT
CASSEAPEKLFF
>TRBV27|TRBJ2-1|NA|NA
TGTGCCAGCAGTTTTCCAGGGGGGGTATCCTACAATGAGCAGTTCTTC
CASSFPGGVSYNEQFF
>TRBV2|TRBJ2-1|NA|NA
TGTGCCAGCACTGGGACCTTCGGCCAAAATAAGAATGAGCAGTTCTTC
CASTGTFGQNKNEQFF
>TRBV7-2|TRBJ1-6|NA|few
TGTGCCAGCAGCCCCACTTTGAGTCATAATTCACCCCTCCACTTT
CASSPTLSHNSPLHF
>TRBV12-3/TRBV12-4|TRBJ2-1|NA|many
TGTGCCAGCAGTTTAGCGCTGAATGAGCAGTTCTTC
CASSLALNEQFF
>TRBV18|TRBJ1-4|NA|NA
TGTGCCAGCTCACCACAACCCGGTGAAAAACTGTTTTTT
CASSPQPGEKLFF
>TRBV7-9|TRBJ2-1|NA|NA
TGTGCCAGCAGCTTCAGGACGCCGAGCTCCTACAATGAGCAGTTCTTC
CASSFRTPSSYNEQFF
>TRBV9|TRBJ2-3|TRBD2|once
TGTGCCAGCAGCGTAGGTTCTAGCGGGGGCACAGATACGCAGTATTTT
CASSVGSSGGTDTQYF
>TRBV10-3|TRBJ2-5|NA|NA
TGTGCCATCAGTCCCCGGAGCAGCCAAGAGACCCAGTACTTC
CAISPRSSQETQYF
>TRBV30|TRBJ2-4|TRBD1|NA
TGTGCCCTGCAACGGGACAGAGACTACGTGCAGTACTTC
CALQRDRDYVQYF
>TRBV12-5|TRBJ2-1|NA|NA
TGTGCTAGTGGTCTCGATGGTTGGAATGAGCAGTTCTTC
CASGLDGWNEQFF
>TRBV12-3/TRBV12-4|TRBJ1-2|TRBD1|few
TGTGCCAGCAGTGACAGGGGCTGGTATGGCTACACCTTC
CASSDRGWYGYTF
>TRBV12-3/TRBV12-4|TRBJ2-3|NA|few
TGTGCCAACAGTCCCCATTTGGGGCGCACAGATACGCAGTATTTT
CANSPHLGRTDTQYF
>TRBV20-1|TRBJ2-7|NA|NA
TGCAGTGCTAGAGGTCGGGTTGAATACGAGCAGTACTTC
CSARGRVEYEQYF
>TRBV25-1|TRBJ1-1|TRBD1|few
TGTGCCAGCAGTGATGGGACAGGGGCTACTGAAGCTTTCTTT
CASSDGTGATEAFF
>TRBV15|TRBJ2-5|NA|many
TGTGCCACCAGCAGAGCTTGGGGAATAGGGACTGACCAAGAGACCCAGTACTTC
CATSRAWGIGTDQETQYF
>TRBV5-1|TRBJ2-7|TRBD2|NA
TGCGCCAGCAGCTTGGCGGCGACTAGCGGGGGAACCTACGAGCAGTACTTC
CASSLAATSGGTYEQYF
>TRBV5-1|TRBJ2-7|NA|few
TGCGCCAGCAGCCCGGCCGGTATCGGGGGACTCGGGTCCTACGAGCAGTACTTC
CASSPAGIGGLGSYEQYF
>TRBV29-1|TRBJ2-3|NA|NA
TGCAGCGTAGAAGGATCGGCAGGGACGGGCACAGATACGCAGTATTTT
CSVEGSAGTGTDTQYF
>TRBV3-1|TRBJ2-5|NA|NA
TGTGCCAGCGGCCAAAGGGGGTATTTCGGGGAGACCCAGTACTTC
CASGQRGYFGETQYF
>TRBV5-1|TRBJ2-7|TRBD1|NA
TGCGCCAGCAGCCTCGTCAGGGGGAGTGAGCAGTACTTC
CASSLVRGSEQYF
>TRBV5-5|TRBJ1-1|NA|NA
TGTGCCAGCAGCCCGCGTTTCTGGAACGCTGAAGCTTTCTTT
CASSPRFWNAEAFF
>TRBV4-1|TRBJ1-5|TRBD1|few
TGCGCCAGCAGCCAAGTCAGGGGGGTTGCACCCCAGCATTTT
CASSQVRGVAPQHF
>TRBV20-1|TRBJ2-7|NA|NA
TGCAGTGCTAGAGATGTCGGTAACGCCTACGAGCAGTACTTC
CSARDVGNAYEQYF
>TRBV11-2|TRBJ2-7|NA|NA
TGTGCCAGCAGCTTAGGCTTAGGTTTCCGGGGGTCCTACGAGCAGTACTTC
CASSLGLGFRGSYEQYF
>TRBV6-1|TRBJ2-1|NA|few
TGTGCCAGCAGTGAAGTTGGTCGTCGCGAACAGTTCTTC
CASSEVGRREQFF
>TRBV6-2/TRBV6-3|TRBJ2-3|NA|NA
TGTGCCAGCAGGTCCCACGCGGGGCAGGGTACAGATACGCAGTATTTT
CASRSHAGQGTDTQYF
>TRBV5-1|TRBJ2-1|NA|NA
TGCGCCAGCGGGCAAGAGTCCTACAATGAGCAGTTCTTC
CASGQESYNEQFF
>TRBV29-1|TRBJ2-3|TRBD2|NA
TGCAGCGTTGAAACTAGCGTACGGACCACAGATACGCAGTATTTT
CSVETSVRTTDTQYF
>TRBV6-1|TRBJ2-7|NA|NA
TGTGCCAGCACCGGGACAAGGACTGGATCCTACGAGCAGTACTTC
CASTGTRTGSYEQYF
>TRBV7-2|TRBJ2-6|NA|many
TGTGCCAGCAGCCCTGGGCCGGGGCGGGGAAGCTCTGGGGCCAACGTCCTGACTTTC
CASSPGPGRGSSGANVLTF
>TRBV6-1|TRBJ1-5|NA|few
TGTGCCAGCAGTGGCTACATTAATCAGCCCCAGCATTTT
CASSGYINQPQHF
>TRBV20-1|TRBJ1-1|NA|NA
TGCAGTGCTCCACCAAGCTACACTGAAGCTTTCTTT
CSAPPSYTEAFF
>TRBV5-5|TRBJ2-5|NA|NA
TGTGCCAGCAGCTTGGTTCGGCCAGGAGGGTACCAAGAGACCCAGTACTTC
CASSLVRPGGYQETQYF
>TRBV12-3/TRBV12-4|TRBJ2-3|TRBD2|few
TGTGCCAGCAGTCCTCCGACTAGCAGGGGCACAGATACGCAGTATTTT
CASSPPTSRGTDTQYF
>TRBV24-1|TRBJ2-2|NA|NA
TGTGCCGCCAGTGATCCACAGGGCTCCGGGGAGCTGTTTTTT
CAASDPQGSGELFF
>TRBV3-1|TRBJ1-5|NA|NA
TGTGCCAGCAGCCAAACGCTAGGGCAGCCCCAGCATTTT
CASSQTLGQPQHF
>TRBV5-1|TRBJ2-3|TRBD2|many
TGCGCCAGCAGTAACGCCGGGACTAGCTCCGATACGCAGTATTTT
CASSNAGTSSDTQYF
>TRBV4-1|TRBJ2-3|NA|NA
TGCGCCAGCAGCCAGGCGACAGGATATACGCAGTATTTT
CASSQATGYTQYF
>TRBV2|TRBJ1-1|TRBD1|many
TGTGCCAGCAGACCCCAGGGGGCGTCTGGGCACACTGAAGCTTTCTTT
CASRPQGASGHTEAFF
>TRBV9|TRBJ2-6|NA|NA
TGTGCCAGCAGCGCCCGGATTGACTCTGGGGCCAACGTCCTGACTTTC
CASSARIDSGANVLTF
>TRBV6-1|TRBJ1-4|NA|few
TGTGCCAGCTGCATCACTATTTCAACTAATGAAAAACTGTTTTTT
CASCITISTNEKLFF
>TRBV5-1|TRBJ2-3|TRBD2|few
TGCGCCAGCAAGCGGGATAGCACAGATACGCAGTATTTT
CASKRDSTDTQYF
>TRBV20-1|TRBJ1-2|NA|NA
TGCAGTGCTAGCGACAAGCTAAACTATGGCTACACCTTC
CSASDKLNYGYTF
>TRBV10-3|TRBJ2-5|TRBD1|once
TGTGCCATCAGTCAAGTGGGACAGGGTAATCGAGAGACCCAGTACTTC
CAISQVGQGNRETQYF
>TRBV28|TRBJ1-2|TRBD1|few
TGTGCCAGCAGTTTCCTTGACAGGGATCCTGGCTACACCTTC
CASSFLDRDPGYTF
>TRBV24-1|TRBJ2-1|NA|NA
TGTGCCACCAGTGAGGGCAGGGGCGCGTACAATGAGCAGTTCTTC
CATSEGRGAYNEQFF
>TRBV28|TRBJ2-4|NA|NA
TGTGCCAGCAGTTACCGGGGCGCCCAAAACATTCAGTACTTC
CASSYRGAQNIQYF
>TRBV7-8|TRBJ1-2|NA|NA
TGTGCCAGCAGCCCCACTTGGAGCTCCAACTATGGCTACACCTTC
CASSPTWSSNYGYTF
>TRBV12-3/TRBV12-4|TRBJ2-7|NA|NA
TGTGCCAGCACCAGGGGTTCCCGCGAGCAGTACTTC
CASTRGSREQYF
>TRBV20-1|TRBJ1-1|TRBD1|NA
TGCAGTGCTAGAGTAGGGACAGGGATCAAAGAAGCTTTCTTT
CSARVGTGIKEAFF
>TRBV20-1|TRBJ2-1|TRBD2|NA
TGCAGTGCTAGCCGACTAGCGGGAGGTTCGGATGAGCAGTTCTTC
CSASRLAGGSDEQFF
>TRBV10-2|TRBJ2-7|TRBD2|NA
TGCGCCAGCAGTGGCCGAGGGACTAACCTACGATACGAGCAGTACTTC
CASSGRGTNLRYEQYF
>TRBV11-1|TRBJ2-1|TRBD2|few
TGTGCCAGCAGCTACGGGCCTACTAGCGGGAGGGGAAAATACAATGAGCAGTTCTTC
CASSYGPTSGRGKYNEQFF